This TCR beta chain was identified during a study of T-cell memory formation after mild COVID-19. Study outcomes and limitations: Some clones that responded turned up in pre-infection memory, which suggests that cross-reactive memory joined in. Contracting clones, day 15 to 85, had balanced CD4/CD8, and later expanders favored CD4+.

In regard to this clonotype: Antigen specificity is unknown.

CDR1 and CDR2 from the germline V gene are SQVTM and ANQGSEA. The CDR3 length is 15 residues. V was cut by 4 bases and J by 4 bases, with 19 bases left in between. Constant-segment primers were used for 5'RACE, and the resulting TCR alpha and TCR beta cDNA libraries carried sample barcodes and UMIs. TCRdb reanalysed the 5' RACE reads using MiXCR and keeps one entry per CDR3 protein. The sample gives about 210,000 distinct CDR3 sequences, 10% to 13% of which show up once; roughly 3.2% is in the top ten. This TCR was sampled from a man aged 18 to 29 who had mild COVID-19 (a few samples of this study predate the infection). Cell type and time point are not known. The chain recombines TRBV29-1 with TRBJ1-2; no clear D. Sequences were obtained from PBMCs or a T cell subset sorted from them (not recorded which). CDR3 in DNA: TGCAGCGTTGGTCTCAGGACCAAACTTGTCTATGGCTACACCTTC. It codes for CSVGLRTKLVYGYTF.